This TCR beta chain was sequenced in a study of T cell responses to AZD1222 COVID-19 vaccine. Sequenced by immunoSEQ multiplex PCR; TCRdb stores in-frame clones only, minus some. Seen here are about 73,000 clones, 80% to 90% observed once, and the top ten hold 9.3%. Germline lookup yields CDR1 SGHRS and CDR2 YFSETQ. The CDR3 spans 14 residues. Trimming removed 4 bases at V and 2 bases at J, with 11 bases between. The sequenced sample was peripheral blood, obtained 28 days after the second AZD1222 dose. This chain connects TRBV5-1 to TRBJ2-3, with a tentative D call TRBD1 (6 bases). This TCR was recovered from an adult who received the AZD1222 COVID-19 vaccine. This CDR3 is CASSQGHITDTQYF. CDR3 bases: TGCGCCAGCAGCCAGGGACACATCACAGATACGCAGTATTTT.